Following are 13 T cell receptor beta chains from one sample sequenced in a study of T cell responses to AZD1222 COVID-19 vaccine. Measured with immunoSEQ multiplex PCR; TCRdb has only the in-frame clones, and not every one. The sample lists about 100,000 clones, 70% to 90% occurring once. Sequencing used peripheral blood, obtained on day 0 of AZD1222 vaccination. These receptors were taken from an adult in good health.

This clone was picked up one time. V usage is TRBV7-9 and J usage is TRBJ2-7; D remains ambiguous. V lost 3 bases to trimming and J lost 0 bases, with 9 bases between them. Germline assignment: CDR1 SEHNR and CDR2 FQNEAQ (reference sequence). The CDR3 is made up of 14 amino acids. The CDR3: CASSFRTSSYEQYF. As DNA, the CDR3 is TGTGCCAGCAGCTTTAGAACGAGCTCCTACGAGCAGTACTTC.

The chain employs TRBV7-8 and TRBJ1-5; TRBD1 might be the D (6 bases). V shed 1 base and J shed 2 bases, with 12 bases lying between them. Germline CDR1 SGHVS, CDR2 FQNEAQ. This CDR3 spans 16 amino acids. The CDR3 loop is CASSLVNRDGNQPQHF. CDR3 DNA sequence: TGTGCCAGCAGCTTAGTAAACAGGGACGGCAATCAGCCCCAGCATTTT.

The CDR3: CASSQDRASSPLHF. The CDR3 bases are TGTGCCAGCAGCCAGGACAGGGCAAGTTCACCCCTCCACTTT. The chain uses TRBV5-6 and TRBJ1-6; TRBD1 matches at 8 bases. The germline CDR1 and CDR2 sequences are SGHDT and YYEEEE. V gave up 4 bases and J gave up 9 bases; unmatched junction bases: 6. The CDR3 length is 14 residues.

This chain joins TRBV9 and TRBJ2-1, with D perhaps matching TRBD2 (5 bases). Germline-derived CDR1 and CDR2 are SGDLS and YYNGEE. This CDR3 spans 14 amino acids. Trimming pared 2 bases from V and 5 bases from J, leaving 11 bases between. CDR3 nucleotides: TGTGCCAGCAGCGTTGGAACTAGAAACAATGAGCAGTTCTTC. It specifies CASSVGTRNNEQFF.

The DNA of the CDR3 is TGTGCCACCAGGGGACGTACGAACACCGGGGAGCTGTTTTTT. Its protein is CATRGRTNTGELFF. This chain joins TRBV15 and TRBJ2-2; D may correspond to TRBD1 or TRBD2 (5 bases each). The ends were cut back, 6 bases at V and 0 bases at J, with 8 bases in the middle. CDR3 size: 14 residues. The germline CDR1 and CDR2 sequences are LNHNV and YYDKDF (reference sequence). The whole variable domain, remainder taken from reference TRBV15 and TRBJ2-2, is DAMVIQNPRYQVTQFGKPVTLSCSQTLNHNVMYWYQQKSSQAPKLLFHYYDKDFNNEADTPDNFQSRRPNTSFCFLDIRSPGLGDTAMYLCATRGRTNTGELFFGEGSRLTVL.

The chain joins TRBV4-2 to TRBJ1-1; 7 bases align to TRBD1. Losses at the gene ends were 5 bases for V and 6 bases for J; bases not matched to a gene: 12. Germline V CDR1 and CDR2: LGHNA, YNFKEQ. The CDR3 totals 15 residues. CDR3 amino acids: CASSKPTTGYPEAFF. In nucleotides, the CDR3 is TGTGCCAGCAGCAAACCCACGACAGGGTACCCTGAAGCTTTCTTT.

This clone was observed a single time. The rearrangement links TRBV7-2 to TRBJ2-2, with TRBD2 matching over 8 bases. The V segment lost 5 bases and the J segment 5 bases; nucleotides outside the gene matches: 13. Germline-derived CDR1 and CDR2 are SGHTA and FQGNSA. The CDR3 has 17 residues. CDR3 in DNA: TGTGCCAGCAGCCCTCAGACTAGCGTGTTTTTAACCGGGGAGCTGTTTTTT. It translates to CASSPQTSVFLTGELFF.

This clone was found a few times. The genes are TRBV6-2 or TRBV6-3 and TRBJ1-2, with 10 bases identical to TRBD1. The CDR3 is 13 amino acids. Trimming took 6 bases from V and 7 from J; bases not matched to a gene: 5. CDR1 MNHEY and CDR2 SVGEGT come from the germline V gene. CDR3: CASSGTGVVGYTF. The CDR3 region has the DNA TGTGCCAGCAGCGGGACAGGGGTTGTTGGCTACACCTTC.

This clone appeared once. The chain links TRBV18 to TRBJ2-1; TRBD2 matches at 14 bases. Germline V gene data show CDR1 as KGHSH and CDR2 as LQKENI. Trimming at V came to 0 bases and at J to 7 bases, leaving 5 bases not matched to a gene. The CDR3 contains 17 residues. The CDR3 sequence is CASSPPGLAGARNEQFF. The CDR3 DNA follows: TGTGCCAGCTCACCACCGGGACTAGCGGGAGCTCGGAATGAGCAGTTCTTC.

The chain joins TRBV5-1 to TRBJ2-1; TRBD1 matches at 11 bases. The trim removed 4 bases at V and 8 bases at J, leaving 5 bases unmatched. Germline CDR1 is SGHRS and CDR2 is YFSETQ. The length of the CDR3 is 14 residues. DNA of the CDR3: TGCGCCAGCAGCATTGGGACAGGGGGGCATGAGCAGTTCTTC. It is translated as CASSIGTGGHEQFF.

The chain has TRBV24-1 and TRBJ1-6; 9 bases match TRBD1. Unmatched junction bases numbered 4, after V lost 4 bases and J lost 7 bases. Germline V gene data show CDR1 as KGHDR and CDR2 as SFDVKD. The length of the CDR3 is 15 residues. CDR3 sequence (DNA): TGTGCCACCAGTGAGGGGGACAGGGAGAATTCACCCCTCCACTTT. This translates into CATSEGDRENSPLHF.

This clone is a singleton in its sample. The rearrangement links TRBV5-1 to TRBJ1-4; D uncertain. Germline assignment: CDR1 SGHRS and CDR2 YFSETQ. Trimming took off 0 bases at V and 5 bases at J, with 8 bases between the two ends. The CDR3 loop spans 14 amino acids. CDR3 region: CASSLGSNNEKLFF. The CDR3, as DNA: TGCGCCAGCAGCTTGGGGAGCAACAATGAAAAACTGTTTTTT. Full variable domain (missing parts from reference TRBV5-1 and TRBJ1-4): KAGVTQTPRYLIKTRGQQVTLSCSPISGHRSVSWYQQTPGQGLQFLFEYFSETQRNKGNFPGRFSGRQFSNSRSEMNVSTLELGDSALYLCASSLGSNNEKLFFGSGTQLSVL.

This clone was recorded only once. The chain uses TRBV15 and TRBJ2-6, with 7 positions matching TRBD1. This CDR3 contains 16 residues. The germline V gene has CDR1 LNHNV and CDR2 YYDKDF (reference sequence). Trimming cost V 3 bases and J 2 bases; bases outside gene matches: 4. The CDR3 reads CATSSDRAPGANVLTF. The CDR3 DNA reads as TGTGCCACCAGCAGTGACAGGGCCCCTGGGGCCAACGTCCTGACTTTC.